The 17 T cell receptor beta chains given below trace back to one sample, sequenced in a study of T-cell reconstitution after alpha-beta-depleted transplantation in children listed by TCRdb under 2016. Taken with the paper, the label for treatment or condition translates to: allogeneic hematopoietic cell transplantation with graft depleted of TCRalphabeta T cells and CD19 B cells. Libraries were built with PCR. These reads were obtained on an Illumina HiSeq 2500. Molecular barcoding was employed in the preparation of TCR libraries, with unique molecular identifiers being used to normalize TCRbeta repertoire quantification. TCRdb trimmed public reads at Q25 via fastp, called clones via MiXCR and kept in-frame beta chains. CDR3 protein sequences are deduplicated, and each keeps its most common genes and DNA. This sample comprises approximately 630,000 distinct CDR3 sequences, 13% of them detected only once. Roughly 0.84% of the sample rests with the top ten.

Sample: PBMCs, taken before TCRalphabeta/CD19-depleted stem cell transplant. These receptors came from a girl aged 2 to 10 with congenital amegakaryocytic thrombocytopenia, due to receive a stem cell transplant.

This chain uses TRBV30 with TRBJ2-2, with TRBD2 matching 8 bases. J was trimmed by 0 bases and V by 6 bases; bases with no gene match: 6. Germline V gives CDR1 GTSNPN, CDR2 SVGIG (reference sequence). The CDR3 length is 15 residues. The CDR3 spells CACSSGPPNTGELFF. The CDR3 DNA sequence: TGTGCCTGTTCTAGCGGGCCCCCGAACACCGGGGAGCTGTTTTTT.

V and J are TRBV11-2 and TRBJ2-2; TRBD2 is a possible D gene (6 bases). The CDR3 loop spans 16 amino acids. Trimming took 2 bases from V and 1 from J, leaving 11 bases between them. Per the germline V gene, CDR1 is SGHAT and CDR2 is FQNNGV. Here the CDR3 reads CASSLMRGENTGELFF. CDR3 nucleotides: TGTGCCAGCAGCTTAATGCGGGGTGAGAACACCGGGGAGCTGTTTTTT.

This chain uses TRBV12-3 or TRBV12-4 with TRBJ2-2; tentatively, D is TRBD1 (6 bases). The CDR3 sequence is 13 residues long. Trimming took 6 bases from V and 6 from J, leaving 11 bases between them. In DNA, the CDR3 is TGTGCCAGCAGCACTACAGGGCCCGGGGAGCTGTTTTTT. Protein product: CASSTTGPGELFF.

V gene TRBV11-2 combines with J gene TRBJ2-1; D might be TRBD1 (6 bases). This CDR3 is built from 14 residues. V was shortened by 5 bases and J by 8 bases, with 16 bases between the two germline ends. The V gene's germline CDR1 is SGHAT and CDR2 FQNNGV. CDR3 nucleotide sequence: TGTGCCAGCAGCATCGCGCCTACAGGGTATGAGCAGTTCTTC. Amino acids: CASSIAPTGYEQFF.

In this sample, this clonotype turned up many times. The chain employs TRBV20-1 and TRBJ2-7; 7 nucleotides match TRBD2. The CDR3 runs 13 residues. Losses at the gene ends were 5 bases for V and 2 bases for J; bases not matched to a gene: 6. The germline CDR1 and CDR2 sequences are DFQATT and SNEGSKA (reference sequence). CDR3 region: CSAGLAGPYEQYF. The CDR3 DNA sequence: TGCAGTGCTGGATTAGCGGGTCCCTACGAGCAGTACTTC.

This chain joins TRBV15 and TRBJ2-6, with 12 bases matching TRBD2. The CDR3 covers 20 residues. Per germline, CDR1 LNHNV and CDR2 YYDKDF (reference sequence). The V and J ends lost 1 base and 2 bases, in that order; junction bases with no gene match: 9. CDR3 protein: CATSRAYGRLAGAGANVLTF. CDR3 coding DNA: TGTGCCACCAGCAGAGCTTATGGTAGACTAGCGGGAGCTGGGGCCAACGTCCTGACTTTC.

The gene calls are TRBV12-3 or TRBV12-4 and TRBJ2-5; TRBD1 matches 11 bases. V was clipped by 6 bases and J by 5 bases; unmatched bases: 5. The CDR3 loop spans 14 amino acids. The CDR3 loop reads CASSLGQGAETQYF. In nucleotides, the CDR3 is TGTGCCAGCAGCCTAGGACAGGGGGCTGAGACCCAGTACTTC.

The chain recombines TRBV7-2 with TRBJ2-2; 7 positions agree with TRBD1. J was trimmed by 3 bases and V by 5 bases; bases with no gene match: 0. The CDR3 runs 13 residues. Looked up from germline, CDR1 is SGHTA and CDR2 is FQGNSA. The DNA for the CDR3 is TGTGCCAGCAGCACAGGGGACACCGGGGAGCTGTTTTTT. Translating gives CASSTGDTGELFF.

This clonotype was seen repeatedly, ten times or more. The chain recombines TRBV20-1 with TRBJ2-5, with TRBD2 matching 7 bases. Germline V lookup: CDR1 DFQATT, CDR2 SNEGSKA (reference sequence). The ends lost 7 bases at V and 4 bases at J; junction bases unmatched: 9. The CDR3 extends over 13 amino acids. The CDR3 bases are TGCAGTGGTCGGACGGGAGGCAGAGAGACCCAGTACTTC. Its protein product is CSGRTGGRETQYF.

This clonotype was counted ten times or more. J is TRBJ2-3 and V is TRBV20-1; 12 nucleotides match TRBD2. The CDR3 has 15 residues. The J segment lost 7 bases and the V segment lost 3 bases, leaving 8 bases of the junction unmatched. From germline, CDR1 is DFQATT and CDR2 SNEGSKA (reference sequence). The CDR3 reads CSASPPGLAGYTQYF. In DNA form, the CDR3 reads TGCAGTGCTAGCCCTCCGGGACTAGCGGGCTATACGCAGTATTTT.

This clonotype was seen at least ten times. This rearrangement joins TRBV20-1 to TRBJ2-3; TRBD2 matches 11 bases. The CDR3 consists of 16 residues. Looked up from germline, CDR1 is DFQATT and CDR2 is SNEGSKA (reference sequence). Trimming at V came to 4 bases and at J to 4 bases, leaving 10 bases not matched to a gene. CDR3 bases: TGCAGTGCTACCCCCCGACTAGCGGGATTATCAGATACGCAGTATTTT. Its protein is CSATPRLAGLSDTQYF.

Ten or more counts support this clonotype. This CDR3 is CSATEHKNYEQYF. The DNA for the CDR3 is TGCAGTGCAACAGAACATAAGAACTACGAGCAGTACTTC. The V gene is TRBV20-1, the J gene TRBJ2-7; D ambiguous. The CDR3 totals 13 residues. Germline CDR1 reads DFQATT; CDR2 reads SNEGSKA (reference sequence). V shed 6 bases and J shed 3 bases, with 15 bases lying between them.

Turning to this clonotype: This sequence may be a read error, since a much larger clone differs from it by one base. This chain links TRBV5-1 with TRBJ2-1; 9 nucleotides match TRBD2. Germline V gene lookup returns CDR1 SGHRS and CDR2 YFSETQ. J gave up 9 bases and V 0 bases, and 4 bases lay outside the gene matches. The CDR3 has 14 residues. The CDR3 protein is CASSLGTSESEQFF. The CDR3 DNA reads as TGCGCCAGCAGCTTGGGGACTAGCGAGAGTGAGCAGTTCTTC.

The sample holds many counts of this clonotype. The chain has TRBV12-3 or TRBV12-4 and TRBJ2-7; no clear D gene. Trimming left V 5 bases short and J 3 bases short, with 5 bases between. The CDR3 covers 11 residues. The CDR3 is CASSLNYEQYF. The CDR3 nucleotides read TGTGCCAGCAGTCTAAACTACGAGCAGTACTTC.

This clonotype was detected many times. The gene calls are TRBV5-1 and TRBJ1-1; no reliable D call. Germline CDR1 is SGHRS and CDR2 is YFSETQ. This CDR3 has 16 residues. Trimming took 0 bases from V and 4 from J, leaving 16 bases between them. CDR3 residues: CASSLEIWLWGTEAFF. CDR3 coding DNA: TGCGCCAGCAGCTTGGAGATTTGGCTGTGGGGCACTGAAGCTTTCTTT.

This clonotype was recorded a few times. This chain links TRBV3-1 with TRBJ2-2; no clear D. Per germline, CDR1 LGHDT and CDR2 YNNKEL (reference sequence). CDR3 length: 14 amino acids. V shed 0 bases and J shed 10 bases, with 12 bases lying between them. The CDR3 region is CASSQDRGGEELFF. The DNA of the CDR3 is TGTGCCAGCAGCCAAGATCGAGGTGGGGAGGAGCTGTTTTTT. The full variable domain, its missing parts supplied by reference TRBV3-1 and TRBJ2-2, is DTAVSQTPKYLVTQMGNDKSIKCEQNLGHDTMYWYKQDSKKFLKIMFSYNNKELIINETVPNRFSPKSPDKAHLNLHINSLELGDSAVYFCASSQDRGGEELFFGEGSRLTVL.

This clonotype was detected ten times or more. The J gene is TRBJ2-1, the V gene TRBV10-3; tentatively, D is TRBD2 (6 bases). Germline CDR1 is ENHRY and CDR2 is SYGVKD. The V and J ends lost 8 bases and 5 bases respectively, with 16 bases between them. This CDR3 contains 14 residues. The CDR3 here is CAIGFSSVHNEQFF. Written as DNA, the CDR3 is TGTGCCATCGGATTTTCTAGCGTCCACAATGAGCAGTTCTTC.